These 19 T cell receptor beta chains were all obtained from the same sample, sequenced in a study of T cells in localized non-small cell lung cancer. Repertoires were generated with immunoSEQ multiplex PCR, while TCRdb's copy carries only in-frame clones and drops some. The sample lists 30,000 to 40,000 clones; roughly 89% were seen once. The source material was peripheral blood mononuclear cells, sampled before any cancer treatment. Receptors were obtained from a male donor older than 55 with stage II lung adenocarcinoma.

The V and J genes are TRBV25-1 and TRBJ1-3, with a weak D call TRBD1 (6 bases). CDR3 length: 16 amino acids. V was cut by 3 bases and J by 2 bases, with 14 bases left in between. From germline, CDR1 is MGHDK and CDR2 SYGVNS. CDR3 DNA sequence: TGTGCCAGCAGTGACCCCGGGGGGGCAACTGGAAACACCATATATTTT. Its protein is CASSDPGGATGNTIYF. Full variable domain (outside the CDR3, taken from reference TRBV25-1 and TRBJ1-3): EADIYQTPRYLVIGTGKKITLECSQTMGHDKMYWYQQDPGMELHLIHYSYGVNSTEKGDLSSESTVSRIRTEHFPLTLESARPSHTSQYLCASSDPGGATGNTIYFGEGSWLTVV.

CDR3 sequence (DNA): TGTGCCAGCAGCCATTTGGGCACTGAAGCTTTCTTT. Its protein product is CASSHLGTEAFF. The chain recombines TRBV14 with TRBJ1-1; D uncertain. This CDR3 contains 12 residues. Trimming removed 3 bases at V and 4 bases at J, with 6 bases between. CDR1 is SGHDN, CDR2 FVKESK, per germline.

V gene TRBV29-1 combines with J gene TRBJ1-5; tentatively, D is TRBD1 (5 bases). Deletions cut 4 bases from V and 7 bases from J, with 14 bases between. CDR1 is SQVTM and CDR2 is ANQGSEA in the germline V gene. This CDR3 contains 13 residues. The CDR3 reads CSVGDGAGQPQHF. CDR3 sequence (DNA): TGCAGCGTTGGGGACGGAGCGGGCCAGCCCCAGCATTTT.

This clone has only a few counts. This chain links TRBV7-2 with TRBJ1-4; no clear D. CDR3 length: 12 amino acids. Germline values: CDR1 SGHTA, CDR2 FQGNSA. With 7 bases removed from V and 7 bases from J, the gap between germline ends came to 10 bases. The CDR3 coding sequence is TGTGCCAGCACCGGGTACGGTGAAAAACTGTTTTTT. Residues: CASTGYGEKLFF.

The CDR3 sequence: CASSPREGADGANVLTF. The CDR3 nucleotides are TGTGCCAGCAGTCCCAGGGAGGGTGCTGATGGGGCCAACGTCCTGACTTTC. This chain joins TRBV7-2 and TRBJ2-6, with TRBD2 matching 7 bases. CDR1 and CDR2 (germline): SGHTA, FQGNSA. V shed 6 bases and J 3 bases; nucleotides not matched to a gene: 11. The CDR3 is made up of 17 amino acids.

The chain uses TRBV5-1 and TRBJ1-3, with unresolved D. The length of the CDR3 is 12 residues. V shed 5 bases and J shed 0 bases, with 3 bases lying between them. CDR1 is SGHRS and CDR2 is YFSETQ in the germline V gene. This chain's CDR3 is CASSYSGNTIYF. Here the CDR3 DNA reads TGCGCCAGCAGTTACTCTGGAAACACCATATATTTT.

The V and J genes are TRBV19 and TRBJ1-4; D gene uncertain. The CDR3 consists of 14 residues. CDR1 is LNHDA and CDR2 is SQIVND in the germline V gene (reference sequence). Between the trimmed V and J ends, which lost 7 bases and 3 bases, there was a span of 12 bases. CDR3 amino acids: CASTPRQANEKLFF. The CDR3 DNA is TGTGCCAGTACCCCGCGGCAAGCTAATGAAAAACTGTTTTTT.

DNA for the CDR3: TGTGCCAGCAGCTTGGGGGGAGACAGCCCTAGTCAGCCCCAGCATTTT. Translated, it gives CASSLGGDSPSQPQHF. The chain has TRBV5-4 and TRBJ1-5, with D perhaps TRBD1 (5 bases). V gave up 0 bases and J gave up 6 bases, with 16 bases separating them. The CDR3 spans 16 residues. The germline CDR1 and CDR2 sequences are SGHNT and YYREEE (reference sequence).

The chain employs TRBV28 and TRBJ2-1; 9 nucleotides line up with TRBD1. Trimming took 1 base from V and 4 from J; bases not matched to a gene: 5. The germline V gene has CDR1 MDHEN and CDR2 SYDVKM. CDR3 length: 16 residues. The CDR3, as DNA: TGTGCCAGCAGTTTATTGGACAGGGGCGATTACAATGAGCAGTTCTTC. Its translation is CASSLLDRGDYNEQFF.

The chain recombines TRBV28 with TRBJ1-4; D unclear. The V and J ends lost 3 bases and 8 bases respectively, with 13 bases between them. CDR3 size: 14 residues. CDR1 is MDHEN and CDR2 is SYDVKM in the germline V gene. CDR3 coding DNA: TGTGCCAGCAGTTTGGGGTCTTCGGGAGAAAAACTGTTTTTT. The encoded protein is CASSLGSSGEKLFF. The whole variable domain, remainder taken from reference TRBV28 and TRBJ1-4, is DVKVTQSSRYLVKRTGEKVFLECVQDMDHENMFWYRQDPGLGLRLIYFSYDVKMKEKGDIPEGYSVSREKKERFSLILESASTNQTSMYLCASSLGSSGEKLFFGSGTQLSVL.

The chain carries TRBV27 and TRBJ2-1; TRBD1 might be the D (5 bases). CDR3 length: 14 residues. The V gene's germline CDR1 is MNHEY and CDR2 SMNVEV (reference sequence). Trimming stripped 6 bases from V and 1 base from J, with 10 bases between. In DNA, the CDR3 is TGTGCCAGCAGCCGAGCAGGGTCCTACAATGAGCAGTTCTTC. It translates to CASSRAGSYNEQFF.

V and J are TRBV19 and TRBJ2-4, with a tentative D call TRBD1 (5 bases). V was trimmed by 3 bases and J by 11 bases, leaving 20 bases between them. The CDR3 sequence is 15 residues long. CDR1 and CDR2 from the germline V gene are LNHDA and SQIVND (reference sequence). CDR3 amino acids: CASSIEAGRSVFQYF. DNA for the CDR3: TGTGCCAGTAGTATCGAGGCAGGGCGGTCCGTATTTCAGTACTTC. Based on the CDR3 plus reference TRBV19 and TRBJ2-4, the full variable domain is DGGITQSPKYLFRKEGQNVTLSCEQNLNHDAMYWYRQDPGQGLRLIYYSQIVNDFQKGDIAEGYSVSREKKESFPLTVTSAQKNPTAFYLCASSIEAGRSVFQYFGAGTRLSVL.

The chain joins TRBV25-1 to TRBJ1-3; no clear D. Germline values: CDR1 MGHDK, CDR2 SYGVNS. V was cut by 3 bases and J by 0 bases, with 12 bases left in between. This CDR3 has 16 residues. This chain's CDR3 is CASSDGLSSSGNTIYF. CDR3 in DNA: TGTGCCAGCAGTGATGGACTGAGTTCCTCTGGAAACACCATATATTTT.

V gene TRBV6-6 combines with J gene TRBJ1-1, with TRBD1 identical over 7 bases. The V segment lost 6 bases and the J segment 7 bases; nucleotides outside the gene matches: 14. CDR3 length equals 15 residues. Germline V gene data show CDR1 as MNHNY and CDR2 as SVGAGI (reference sequence). The CDR3 coding sequence is TGTGCCAGCAGCTCTAACCGGGACAGTCAATATGAAGCTTTCTTT. Amino acids: CASSSNRDSQYEAFF.

V gene TRBV6-5 combines with J gene TRBJ1-1; TRBD1 agrees at 7 bases. V was clipped by 7 bases and J by 5 bases; unmatched bases: 10. Germline CDR1 is MNHEY and CDR2 is SVGAGI. This CDR3 comprises 14 residues. DNA for the CDR3: TGTGCCAGCACGGGTCCAGGGGGTAGAACTGAAGCTTTCTTT. Encoded protein: CASTGPGGRTEAFF.

This sequence joins TRBV15 and TRBJ2-7, with 8 bases aligning to TRBD2. The trim removed 1 base at V and 6 bases at J, leaving 5 bases unmatched. The CDR3 totals 14 residues. Germline loops: CDR1 LNHNV, CDR2 YYDKDF (reference sequence). CDR3 nucleotides: TGTGCCACCAGCAGAGGTGGACTAGCAGGCGAGCAGTACTTC. This encodes CATSRGGLAGEQYF.

V usage is TRBV6-5 and J usage is TRBJ1-1; TRBD1 matches 8 bases. V trimming: 4 bases; J trimming: 5 bases; junction bases outside the gene matches: 9. The CDR3 contains 15 residues. CDR1 and CDR2 (germline): MNHEY, SVGAGI. Here the CDR3 DNA reads TGTGCCAGCAGTTCAATCCAGGGGGCGCGGACTGAAGCTTTCTTT. It codes for CASSSIQGARTEAFF.

This clone has just one count. CDR3 nucleotide sequence: TGTGCCAGCAATAGGGACAGAACCGGGGAGCTGTTTTTT. Translation: CASNRDRTGELFF. This rearrangement joins TRBV2 to TRBJ2-2; TRBD1 agrees at 7 bases. In germline, CDR1 is SNHLY, CDR2 FYNNEI. The CDR3 spans 13 residues. V dropped 7 bases and J dropped 5; count of bases not matched to a gene: 4.

V is TRBV7-9 and J is TRBJ2-7; D not certain. This CDR3 spans 16 amino acids. Trimming cost V 5 bases and J 2 bases, with 19 bases left between them. Germline CDR1 and CDR2: SEHNR and FQNEAQ (reference sequence). CDR3 region: CASSPFGIHMAYEQYF. CDR3 nucleotide sequence: TGTGCCAGCAGCCCATTTGGGATCCACATGGCCTACGAGCAGTACTTC.